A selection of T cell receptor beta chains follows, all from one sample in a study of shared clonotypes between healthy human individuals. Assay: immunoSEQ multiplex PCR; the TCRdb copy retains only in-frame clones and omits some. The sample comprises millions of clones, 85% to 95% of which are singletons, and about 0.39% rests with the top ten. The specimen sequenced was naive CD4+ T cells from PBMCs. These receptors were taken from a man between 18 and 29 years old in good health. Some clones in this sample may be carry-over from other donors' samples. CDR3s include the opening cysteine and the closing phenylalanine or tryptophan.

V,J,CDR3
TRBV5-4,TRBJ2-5,CASSLGLAGRGETQYF
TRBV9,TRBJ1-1,CASSVRGSSPNTEAFF
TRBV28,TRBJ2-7,CASSGGVGEQYF
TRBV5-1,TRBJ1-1,CASSLAGGAWTEAFF
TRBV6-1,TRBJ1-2,CASSETRGPEYGYTF
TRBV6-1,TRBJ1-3,CASTLARTGNTIYF
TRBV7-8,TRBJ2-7,CASSFTSTVGEQYF
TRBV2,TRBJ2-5,CASSETLGETQYF
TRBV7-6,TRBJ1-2,CASSPQSTYGYTF
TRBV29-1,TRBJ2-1,CSVGQGPYNEQFF
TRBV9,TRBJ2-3,CASSEPPGLAGLTDTQYF
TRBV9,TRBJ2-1,CASSVEYNEQFF
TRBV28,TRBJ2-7,CATRTGLSYEQYF
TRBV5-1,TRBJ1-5,CASSSSSGEPQHF
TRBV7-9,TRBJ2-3,CASSPGRGGTDTQYF
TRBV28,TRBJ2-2,CASSFIWGDTQNTGELFF
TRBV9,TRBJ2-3,CASSGPSSAGTGTDTQYF
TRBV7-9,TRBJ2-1,CASSALGVQGASYNEQFF
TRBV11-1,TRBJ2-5,CASSRGRGPGGRQETQYF
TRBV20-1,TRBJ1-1,CSAPGDREAFF
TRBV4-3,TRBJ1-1,CASTETGRTYMNTEAFF
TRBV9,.,CASSATSGTYEQYF
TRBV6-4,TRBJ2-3,CASIGLCTDTQYF
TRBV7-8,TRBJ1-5,CASSPGTDSNQPQHF
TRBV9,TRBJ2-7,CASPLRGSPYEQYF
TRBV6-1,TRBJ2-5,CASRGMDQETQYF
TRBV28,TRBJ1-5,CASSFSTGWGNQPQHF
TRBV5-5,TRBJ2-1,CASSFLQGNEQFF
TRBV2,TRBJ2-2,CASSAPGTGELFF
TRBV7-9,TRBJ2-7,CASSPQGLMHYEQYF
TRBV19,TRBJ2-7,CASRGTSIYEQYF
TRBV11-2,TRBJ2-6,CASSSDRDSGANVLTF
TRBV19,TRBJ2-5,CASTPGPWGETQYF
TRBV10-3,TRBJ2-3,CATKTGGDTDTQYF
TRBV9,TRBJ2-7,CASSPPPGTSATYEQYF
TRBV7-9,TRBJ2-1,CASSPRPPQREVYNEQFF
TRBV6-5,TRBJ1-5,CASSYNNNQPQHF